Presented here are 9 T cell receptor beta chains from one specimen sequenced in a study of T cell responses to AZD1222 COVID-19 vaccine. Libraries were prepared by immunoSEQ multiplex PCR; TCRdb keeps only in-frame clonotypes and omits some of them. The profile shows about 150,000 clones, roughly 90% of them singletons. Sequenced here: peripheral blood, sampled 28 days after the second dose of the MenACWY control vaccine. These receptors all stem from an adult who received the MenACWY meningococcal vaccine as a control.

In its sample, this clone was seen once. Within the sample, other DNA sequences also encode this same CDR3. The chain is built from TRBV5-1 and TRBJ1-3; D possibly corresponds to TRBD1 (5 bases). This CDR3 spans 14 amino acids. Germline-derived CDR1 and CDR2 are SGHRS and YFSETQ. V lost 0 bases, J lost 4 bases, and 8 bases lay in between. The DNA of the CDR3 is TGCGCCAGCAGCTTGGCAGGGTCCGGAAACACCATATATTTT. This sequence encodes CASSLAGSGNTIYF.

Here the CDR3 reads CASSSWRQGSEAFF. In DNA, the CDR3 is TGTGCCAGCAGCTCCTGGAGGCAGGGTAGTGAAGCTTTCTTT. The chain joins TRBV7-3 to TRBJ1-1; D possibly corresponds to TRBD1 (5 bases). Trimming removed 4 bases at V and 7 bases at J, with 16 bases between. The CDR3 totals 14 residues. Per germline, CDR1 SGHTA and CDR2 FQGTGA. Full variable domain (rest looked up from reference TRBV7-3 and TRBJ1-1): GAGVSQTPSNKVTEKGKYVELRCDPISGHTALYWYRQSLGQGPEFLIYFQGTGAADDSGLPNDRFFAVRPEGSVSTLKIQRTERGDSAVYLCASSSWRQGSEAFFGQGTRLTVV.

V gene TRBV3-1 (or the pseudogene TRBV3-2) combines with J gene TRBJ2-1; 9 bases match TRBD2. The CDR3 consists of 19 residues. Germline CDR1 reads LGHDT; CDR2 reads YNNKEL (reference sequence). V lost 0 bases to trimming and J lost 3 bases; unmatched junction nucleotides: 12. CDR3 protein: CASSQEWGRTSDFYNEQFF. The DNA of the CDR3 is TGTGCCAGCAGCCAAGAATGGGGGAGGACTAGCGATTTCTACAATGAGCAGTTCTTC.

This chain joins TRBV29-1 and TRBJ1-5; no clear D. V gave up 6 bases and J gave up 2 bases, with 20 bases separating them. This CDR3 region has 16 residues. Germline CDR1 is SQVTM and CDR2 is ANQGSEA. CDR3 amino acids: CSVSSGSAIGNQPQHF. DNA for the CDR3: TGCAGCGTGAGCTCGGGCTCGGCCATTGGCAATCAGCCCCAGCATTTT.

This chain uses TRBV7-2 with TRBJ2-7, with D maybe TRBD1 (5 bases). The V gene lost 5 bases and the J gene lost 1 base, with 18 bases spanning the gap. Germline lookup yields CDR1 SGHTA and CDR2 FQGNSA. The CDR3 sequence is 16 residues long. In nucleotides, the CDR3 is TGTGCCAGCAGCCTCAGGACAACTTCAAGATCCTACGAGCAGTACTTC. Protein product: CASSLRTTSRSYEQYF.

This chain links TRBV6-1 with TRBJ2-7; 9 nucleotides line up with TRBD2. The CDR3 runs 16 residues. Trimming took 3 bases from V and 0 from J; bases not matched to a gene: 6. CDR1 is MNHNS and CDR2 is SASEGT in the germline V gene. The chain's CDR3 is CASSDRTSVTSYEQYF. CDR3 DNA: TGTGCCAGCAGTGACAGGACTAGCGTCACCTCCTACGAGCAGTACTTC.

The rearrangement joins TRBV5-8 to TRBJ2-1; 12 bases line up with TRBD1. Unmatched junction bases numbered 10, after V lost 5 bases and J lost 7 bases. The V gene's germline CDR1 is SGHTS and CDR2 YDEGEE. The CDR3 sequence is 16 residues long. The CDR3 is CASSLLGDRGLNEQFF. DNA of the CDR3: TGTGCCAGCAGTTTGTTGGGGGACAGGGGGCTGAATGAGCAGTTCTTC.

The chain uses TRBV4-1 and TRBJ2-7; 10 bases map to TRBD2. The germline CDR1 and CDR2 sequences are MGHRA and YSYEKL. CDR3 length equals 16 residues. V lost 2 bases and J lost 6; bases outside the gene matches: 10. The CDR3 DNA is TGCGCCAGCAGCCAACATTTTCAGCGGGGGGGTGGCGAGCAGTACTTC. As protein: CASSQHFQRGGGEQYF.

This clone was counted a single time. The chain joins TRBV14 to TRBJ2-5; tentative D call: TRBD2 (5 bases). Germline V gene lookup returns CDR1 SGHDN and CDR2 FVKESK. Trimming left V 0 bases short and J 4 bases short, with 9 bases between. The CDR3 spans 14 residues. CDR3 coding DNA: TGTGCCAGCAGCCAAGATCTGGGGAGAGAGACCCAGTACTTC. Translating gives CASSQDLGRETQYF.